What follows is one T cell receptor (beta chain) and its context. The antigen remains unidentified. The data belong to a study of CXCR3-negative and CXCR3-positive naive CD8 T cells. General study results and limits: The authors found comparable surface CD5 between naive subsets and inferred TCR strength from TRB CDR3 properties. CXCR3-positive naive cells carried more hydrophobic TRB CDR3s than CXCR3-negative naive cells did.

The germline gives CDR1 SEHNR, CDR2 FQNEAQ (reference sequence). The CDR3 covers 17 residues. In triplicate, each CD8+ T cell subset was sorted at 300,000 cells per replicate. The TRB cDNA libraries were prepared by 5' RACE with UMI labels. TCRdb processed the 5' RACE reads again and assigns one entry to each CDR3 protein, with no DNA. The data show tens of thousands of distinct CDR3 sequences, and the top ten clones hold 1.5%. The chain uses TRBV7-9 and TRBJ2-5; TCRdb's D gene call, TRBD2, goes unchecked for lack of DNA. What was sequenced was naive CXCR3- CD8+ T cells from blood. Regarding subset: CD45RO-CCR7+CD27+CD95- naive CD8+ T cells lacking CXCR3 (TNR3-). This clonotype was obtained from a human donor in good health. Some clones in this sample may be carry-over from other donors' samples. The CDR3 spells CASSQRTSGVDVGTQYF.